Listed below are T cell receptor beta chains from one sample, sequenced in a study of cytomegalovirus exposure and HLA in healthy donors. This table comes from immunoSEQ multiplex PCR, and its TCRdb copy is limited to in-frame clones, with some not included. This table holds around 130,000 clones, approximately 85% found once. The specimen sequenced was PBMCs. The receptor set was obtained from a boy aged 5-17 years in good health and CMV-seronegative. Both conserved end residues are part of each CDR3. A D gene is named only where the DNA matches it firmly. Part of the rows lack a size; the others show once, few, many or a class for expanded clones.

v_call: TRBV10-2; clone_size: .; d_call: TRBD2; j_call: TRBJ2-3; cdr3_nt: TGCGCCAGCAGTTGGACTAGCGGGGGTAGCACAGATACGCAGTATTTT; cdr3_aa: CASSWTSGGSTDTQYF
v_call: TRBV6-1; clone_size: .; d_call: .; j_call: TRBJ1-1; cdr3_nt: TGTGCCAGCAGTGAGCGAGGAGACACTGAAGCTTTCTTT; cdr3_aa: CASSERGDTEAFF
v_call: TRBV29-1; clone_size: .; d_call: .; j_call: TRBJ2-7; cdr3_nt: TGCAGCGTTCGAATAGGGGACTACGAGCAGTACTTC; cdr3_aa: CSVRIGDYEQYF
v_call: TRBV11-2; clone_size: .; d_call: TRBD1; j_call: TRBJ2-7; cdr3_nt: TGTGCCAGCAGTTGGGACAGATCCTACGAGCAGTACTTC; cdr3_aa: CASSWDRSYEQYF
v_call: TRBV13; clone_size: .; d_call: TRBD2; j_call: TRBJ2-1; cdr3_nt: TGTGCCAGCAGTAATAGCGGGGACTCCTACAATGAGCAGTTCTTC; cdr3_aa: CASSNSGDSYNEQFF
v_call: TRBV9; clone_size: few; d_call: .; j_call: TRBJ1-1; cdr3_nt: TGTGCCAGCAGCGTAGCTGGCCAGGGGAACACTGAAGCTTTCTTT; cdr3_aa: CASSVAGQGNTEAFF
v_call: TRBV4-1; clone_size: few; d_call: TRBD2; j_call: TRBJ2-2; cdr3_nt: TGCGCCAGCAGCCAAGAACTAGCGGCCGGGGAGCTGTTTTTT; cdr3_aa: CASSQELAAGELFF
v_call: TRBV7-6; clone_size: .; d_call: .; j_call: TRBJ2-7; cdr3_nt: TGTGCCAGCAGCCCAACAGGGGGAGGGCTCTACGAGCAGTACTTC; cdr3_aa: CASSPTGGGLYEQYF
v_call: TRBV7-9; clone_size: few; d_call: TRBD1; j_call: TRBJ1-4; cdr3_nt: TGTGCCAGCAGCTTTCGTTGGGACAGGGGGGAAAAACTGTTTTTT; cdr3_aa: CASSFRWDRGEKLFF
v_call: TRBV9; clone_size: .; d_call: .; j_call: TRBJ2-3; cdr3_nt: TGTGCCAGCAGCGACGGGAGAACGACAGATACGCAGTATTTT; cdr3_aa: CASSDGRTTDTQYF
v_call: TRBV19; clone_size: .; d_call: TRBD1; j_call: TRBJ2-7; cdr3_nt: TGTGCCAGTACCCCAGGACAGGGGACGTGGGAGCAGTACTTC; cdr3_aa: CASTPGQGTWEQYF
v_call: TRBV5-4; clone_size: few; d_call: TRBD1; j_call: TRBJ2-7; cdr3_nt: TGTGCCAGCAGCGTCTACAGGGGTCGGGAGCAGTACTTC; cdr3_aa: CASSVYRGREQYF
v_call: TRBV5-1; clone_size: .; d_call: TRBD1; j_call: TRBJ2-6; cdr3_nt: TGCGCCAGCAGCCGGGGACGGGACAGGGGAGCCGGGGCCAACGTCCTGACTTTC; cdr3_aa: CASSRGRDRGAGANVLTF
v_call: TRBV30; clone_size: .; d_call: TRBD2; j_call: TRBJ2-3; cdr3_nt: TGTGCCTGGAGTAGCGGGGTACGGGATACGCAGTATTTT; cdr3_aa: CAWSSGVRDTQYF
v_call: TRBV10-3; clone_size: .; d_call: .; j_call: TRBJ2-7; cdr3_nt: TGTGCCATCAGTGCCCAGGGGTCCCACGAGCAGTACTTC; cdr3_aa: CAISAQGSHEQYF
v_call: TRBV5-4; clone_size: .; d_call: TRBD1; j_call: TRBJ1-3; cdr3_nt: TGTGCCAGCAGTTACAGGGGGTCTGGAAACACCATATATTTT; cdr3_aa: CASSYRGSGNTIYF
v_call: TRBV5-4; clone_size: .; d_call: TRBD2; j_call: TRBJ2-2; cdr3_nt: TGTGCCAGCAATAGCGGGGGAACAAACACCGGGGAGCTGTTTTTT; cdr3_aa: CASNSGGTNTGELFF
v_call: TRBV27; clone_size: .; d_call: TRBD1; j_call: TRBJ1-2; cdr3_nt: TGTGCCAGCAGTACCCGACAGGGGGACTATGGCTACACCTTC; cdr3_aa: CASSTRQGDYGYTF
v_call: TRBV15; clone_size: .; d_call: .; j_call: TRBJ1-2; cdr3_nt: TGTGCCACCAGCAGGCTAGGACAGTCAGACTATGGCTACCCCTTC; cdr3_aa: CATSRLGQSDYGYPF
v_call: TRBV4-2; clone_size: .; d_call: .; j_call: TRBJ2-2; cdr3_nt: TGTGCCAGCAGCCCGCTGGGGGGAGGGCCAAGTCGGGACACCCCCGGGGAGCTGTTTTTT; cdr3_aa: CASSPLGGGPSRDTPGELFF
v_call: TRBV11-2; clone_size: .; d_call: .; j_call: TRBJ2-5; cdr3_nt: TGTGCCAGCAGCTTAGAGTTGGGCCGGACCCAGTACTTC; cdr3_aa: CASSLELGRTQYF
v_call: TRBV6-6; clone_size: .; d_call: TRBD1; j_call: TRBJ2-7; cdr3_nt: TGTGCCAGCACCGCGGACAGGGCCTACGAGCAGTACTTC; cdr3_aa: CASTADRAYEQYF
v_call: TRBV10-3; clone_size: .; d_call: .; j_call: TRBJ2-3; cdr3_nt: TGTGCCACCGTGGGCGATACGCAGTATTTT; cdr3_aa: CATVGDTQYF
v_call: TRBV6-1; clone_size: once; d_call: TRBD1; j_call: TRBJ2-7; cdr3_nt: TGTGCCAGCGCTGGCCCAGGGGGCTACGAGCAGTACTTC; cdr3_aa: CASAGPGGYEQYF
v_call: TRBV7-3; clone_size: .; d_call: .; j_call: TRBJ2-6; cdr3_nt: TGTGCCAGCAGCCCTTCTGGGGCCAACGTCCTGACTTTC; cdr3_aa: CASSPSGANVLTF
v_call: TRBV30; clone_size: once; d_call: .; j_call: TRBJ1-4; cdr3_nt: TGTGCCTGGGCCCCGGGGGGCGCGGGGTCTGAAAAACTGTTTTTT; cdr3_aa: CAWAPGGAGSEKLFF
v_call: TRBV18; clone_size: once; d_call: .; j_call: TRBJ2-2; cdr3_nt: TGTGCCAGCTCACCAGCGATCTCCGGGGGCGGGGAGCTGTTTTTT; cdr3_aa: CASSPAISGGGELFF
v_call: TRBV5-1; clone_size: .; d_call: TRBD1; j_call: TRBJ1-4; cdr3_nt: TGCGCCAGCAGCGGGACAGTCGGGGGCGCAGGCGGGTTTAATGAAAAACTGTTTTTT; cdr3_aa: CASSGTVGGAGGFNEKLFF
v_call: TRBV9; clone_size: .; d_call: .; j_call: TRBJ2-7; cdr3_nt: TGTGCCAGCAGCGAGGGGTCATGGGGTTGGCCCTCCTACGAGCAGTACTTC; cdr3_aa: CASSEGSWGWPSYEQYF
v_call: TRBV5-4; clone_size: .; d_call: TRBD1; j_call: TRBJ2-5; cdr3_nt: TGTGCCAGCGGAAGACAGGGTGGGGAGCAGTACTTC; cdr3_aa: CASGRQGGEQYF
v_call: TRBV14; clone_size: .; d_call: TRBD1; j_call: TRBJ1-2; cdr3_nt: TGTGCCAGCAGCCAAGGGGACAGGGGACCAGCTAACTATGGCTACACCTTC; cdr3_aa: CASSQGDRGPANYGYTF
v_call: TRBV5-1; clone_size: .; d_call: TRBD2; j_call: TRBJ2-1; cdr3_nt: TGCGCCAGCAGTGGGGAGGAGGGGTTTGGACTAGCCGGCCGTGAGCAGTTCTTC; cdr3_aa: CASSGEEGFGLAGREQFF
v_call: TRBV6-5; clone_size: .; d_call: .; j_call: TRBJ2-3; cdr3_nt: TGTGCCAGCAGTTATCGAACCGGCGGGGATACGCAGTATTTT; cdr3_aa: CASSYRTGGDTQYF
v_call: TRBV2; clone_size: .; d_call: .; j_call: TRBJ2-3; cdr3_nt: TGTGCCAGCAGTTCCGACAGTCGTAGCACAGATACGCAGTATTTT; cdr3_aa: CASSSDSRSTDTQYF
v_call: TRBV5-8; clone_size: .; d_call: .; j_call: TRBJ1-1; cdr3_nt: TGTGCCAGCAGCACACCAGGGTTTCGCGACACTGAAGCTTTCTTT; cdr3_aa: CASSTPGFRDTEAFF
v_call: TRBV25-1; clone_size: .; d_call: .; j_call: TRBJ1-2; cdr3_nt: TGTGCCAGCAGCCTGACAGGATCCTATGGCTACACCTTC; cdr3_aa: CASSLTGSYGYTF
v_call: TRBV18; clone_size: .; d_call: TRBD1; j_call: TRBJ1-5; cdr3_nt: TGTGCCAGCTCACCACAGGGACAGGGGGGCAATCAGCCCCAGCATTTT; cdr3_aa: CASSPQGQGGNQPQHF
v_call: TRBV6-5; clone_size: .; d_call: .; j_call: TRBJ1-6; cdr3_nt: TGTGCCAGCAGTTATGAGTCCAATTCACCCCTCCACTTT; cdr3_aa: CASSYESNSPLHF
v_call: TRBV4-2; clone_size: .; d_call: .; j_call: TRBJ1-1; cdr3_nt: TGTGCCAGCAGCCGGAAGATGCAGGCTTCTACTGAAGCTTTCTTT; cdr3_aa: CASSRKMQASTEAFF
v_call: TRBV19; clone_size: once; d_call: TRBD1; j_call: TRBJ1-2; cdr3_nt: TGTGCCAGTAGTATAGGAACAGGGGGTTCCTATGGCTACACCTTC; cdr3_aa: CASSIGTGGSYGYTF
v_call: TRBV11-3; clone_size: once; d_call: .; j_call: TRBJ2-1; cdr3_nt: TGTGCCAGCAGCGCGACTAACAATGAGCAGTTCTTC; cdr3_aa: CASSATNNEQFF
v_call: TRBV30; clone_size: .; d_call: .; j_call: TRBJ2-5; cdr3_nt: TGTGCCTGGACGCAGGGTAGGGAGACCCAGTACTTC; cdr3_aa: CAWTQGRETQYF
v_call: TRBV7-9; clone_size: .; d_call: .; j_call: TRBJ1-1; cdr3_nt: TGTGCCAGCAGCTCATCGGTGGCCCGAGGTGAAGCTTTCTTT; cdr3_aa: CASSSSVARGEAFF
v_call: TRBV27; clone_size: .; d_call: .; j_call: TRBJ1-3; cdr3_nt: TGTGCCAGCAGGCGTTGGGGGGTTGACACCATATATTTT; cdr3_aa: CASRRWGVDTIYF
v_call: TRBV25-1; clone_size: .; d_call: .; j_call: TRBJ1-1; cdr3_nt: TGTGCCAGCAGTGAATTGGGCAGTACTGAAGCTTTCTTT; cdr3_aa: CASSELGSTEAFF
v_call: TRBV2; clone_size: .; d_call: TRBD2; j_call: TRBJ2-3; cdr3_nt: TGTGCCAGCAGGTCGACTAGCGGGAGTGCAGATACGCAGTATTTT; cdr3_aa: CASRSTSGSADTQYF
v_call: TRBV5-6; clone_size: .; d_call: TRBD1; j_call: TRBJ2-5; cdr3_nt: TGTGCCAGCAGTAGGACAGGGTATAGTCAAGAGACCCAGTACTTC; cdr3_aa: CASSRTGYSQETQYF
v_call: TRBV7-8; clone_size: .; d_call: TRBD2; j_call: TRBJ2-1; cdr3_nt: TGTGCCAGCAGCTTAGCGCTTATCGGCGGGAGGGCCCCGGTCAATGAGCAGTTCTTC; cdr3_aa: CASSLALIGGRAPVNEQFF
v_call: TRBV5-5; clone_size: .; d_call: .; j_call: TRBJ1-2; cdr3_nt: TGTGCCAGCAGCTTGGAGGGATGGAGCGGCTATGGCTACACCTTC; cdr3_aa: CASSLEGWSGYGYTF
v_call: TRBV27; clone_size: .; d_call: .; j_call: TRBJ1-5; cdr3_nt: TGTGCCAGCAGCCAGGGGAATCAGCCCCAGCATTTT; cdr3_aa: CASSQGNQPQHF